The 14 T cell receptor beta chains below were found in one sample sequenced in a study of blood T cell repertoires in COVID-19. Profiled with immunoSEQ multiplex PCR; TCRdb holds only in-frame clones, not every one. The sample yields under 200,000 clones, roughly 82% seen once. Sequenced sample: PBMCs or T cells enriched from blood (not recorded which). These receptor sequences come from a man aged 35 to 55 with acute COVID-19.

The CDR3 coding sequence is TGTGCCAGCAGTGATACTAGCGGGAGGGGTCCGGGTGAGCAGTTCTTC. Translating it yields CASSDTSGRGPGEQFF. V and J are TRBV28 and TRBJ2-1, with 13 bases aligning to TRBD2. The CDR3 is made up of 16 amino acids. Germline V CDR1 and CDR2: MDHEN, SYDVKM. V shed 5 bases and J 9 bases; nucleotides not matched to a gene: 10.

CDR3 in amino acids: CASIPASGRKGTGELFF. The CDR3 DNA follows: TGTGCCAGCATTCCGGCTAGCGGGAGAAAGGGCACCGGGGAGCTGTTTTTT. This chain links TRBV28 with TRBJ2-2; 10 bases align to TRBD2. V lost 7 bases, J lost 4 bases, and 12 bases stayed unmatched. Germline-derived CDR1 and CDR2 are MDHEN and SYDVKM. The CDR3 contains 17 residues.

The chain joins TRBV13 to TRBJ2-3; D ambiguous. V lost 5 bases and J 3 bases, leaving 3 bases between the germline ends. This CDR3 comprises 11 residues. CDR1 is PRHDT and CDR2 is FYEKMQ in the germline V gene (reference sequence). CDR3 loop: CASSATDTQYF. Written as DNA, the CDR3 is TGTGCCAGCAGCGCGACAGATACGCAGTATTTT. Together with reference TRBV13 and TRBJ2-3, the CDR3 gives the full variable domain: AAGVIQSPRHLIKEKRETATLKCYPIPRHDTVYWYQQGPGQDPQFLISFYEKMQSDKGSIPDRFSAQQFSDYHSELNMSSLELGDSALYFCASSATDTQYFGPGTRLTVL.

This clone has a handful of counts. The rearrangement links TRBV7-3 to TRBJ1-1; possibly TRBD1 for D (5 bases). This CDR3 is built from 16 residues. Germline assignment: CDR1 SGHTA and CDR2 FQGTGA. V gave up 4 bases and J gave up 0 bases, with 15 bases separating them. The CDR3 DNA is TGTGCCAGCAGCTCGCAAAGTAGGGGTATGAACACTGAAGCTTTCTTT. Its translation is CASSSQSRGMNTEAFF. Full variable domain (rest looked up from reference TRBV7-3 and TRBJ1-1): GAGVSQTPSNKVTEKGKYVELRCDPISGHTALYWYRQSLGQGPEFLIYFQGTGAADDSGLPNDRFFAVRPEGSVSTLKIQRTERGDSAVYLCASSSQSRGMNTEAFFGQGTRLTVV.

The V call is TRBV5-1, the J call TRBJ1-6, with 8 bases that match TRBD1. The CDR3 loop spans 14 amino acids. V trimming: 4 bases; J trimming: 10 bases; junction bases outside the gene matches: 7. The germline V gene encodes CDR1 SGHRS and CDR2 YFSETQ. CDR3 bases: TGCGCCAGCAGCCCGACAGGGGATGCGTCACCCCTCCACTTT. Encoded protein: CASSPTGDASPLHF.

CDR3 protein: CASSPDRGRTGELFF. The CDR3 DNA follows: TGTGCCAGCAGCCCAGACAGGGGGCGGACCGGGGAGCTGTTTTTT. The chain uses TRBV7-2 and TRBJ2-2; TRBD1 matches 10 bases. The ends lost 5 bases at V and 5 bases at J; junction bases unmatched: 5. The CDR3 is 15 amino acids. The germline V gene encodes CDR1 SGHTA and CDR2 FQGNSA.

This chain joins TRBV2 and TRBJ2-1; a weak D match, TRBD2 (5 bases). Germline-derived CDR1 and CDR2 are SNHLY and FYNNEI. The V end lost 5 bases, the J end lost 0 bases, and 11 bases lay between the germline ends. CDR3 length: 15 residues. The CDR3 nucleotides are TGTGCCAGCAGTAGACTACCCATCTCCTACAATGAGCAGTTCTTC. Its protein is CASSRLPISYNEQFF.

This clone has only a few counts. This chain connects TRBV27 to TRBJ2-3; TRBD1 matches 8 bases. Looked up from germline, CDR1 is MNHEY and CDR2 is SMNVEV (reference sequence). J gave up 1 base and V 5 bases, and 5 bases lay outside the gene matches. The CDR3 is 15 residues long. The CDR3 sequence is CASSRTTGGTDTQYF. The CDR3 DNA reads TGTGCCAGCAGTCGGACGACAGGGGGCACAGATACGCAGTATTTT.

The chain links TRBV25-1 to TRBJ2-3; 7 bases agree with TRBD2. Germline CDR1 and CDR2: MGHDK and SYGVNS. The CDR3 sequence is 15 residues long. V lost 2 bases and J lost 8; bases outside the gene matches: 10. CDR3 protein: CASSEGEFPGGTQYF. CDR3 DNA: TGTGCCAGCAGTGAAGGGGAGTTCCCGGGGGGTACGCAGTATTTT.

The chain employs TRBV19 and TRBJ1-2, with TRBD1 matching over 7 bases. The germline CDR1 and CDR2 sequences are LNHDA and SQIVND (reference sequence). The ends lost 8 bases at V and 4 bases at J; junction bases unmatched: 7. The CDR3 is 13 residues long. The CDR3, as DNA: TGTGCCAGTTCGGACAGGCGCTTCTATGGCTACACCTTC. Encoded protein: CASSDRRFYGYTF.

The genes are TRBV7-2 and TRBJ1-2, with a possible D match to TRBD1 (5 bases). CDR3 length: 12 residues. Germline-derived CDR1 and CDR2 are SGHTA and FQGNSA. The V end lost 5 bases, the J end lost 8 bases, and 12 bases lay between the germline ends. Written as DNA, the CDR3 is TGTGCCAGCAGCCCCCCCCGGGGGGGCTACACCTTC. Translation: CASSPPRGGYTF. Drawing the rest from reference TRBV7-2 and TRBJ1-2, the complete variable domain is GAGVSQSPSNKVTEKGKDVELRCDPISGHTALYWYRQSLGQGLEFLIYFQGNSAPDKSGLPSDRFSAERTGGSVSTLTIQRTQQEDSAVYLCASSPPRGGYTFGSGTRLTVV.

This chain connects TRBV19 to TRBJ1-1, with TRBD1 matching 8 bases. CDR1 is LNHDA, CDR2 SQIVND, per germline (reference sequence). The CDR3 has 13 amino acids. The V gene end was trimmed by 5 bases and the J gene end by 7 bases; junction bases not matched to a gene: 6. Written as DNA, the CDR3 is TGTGCCAGTAGTGACAGGGGTCGAGGTGAAGCTTTCTTT. Translation: CASSDRGRGEAFF.

This clone has a handful of counts. The same CDR3 can be traced to other DNA sequences in this sample. J is TRBJ2-7 and V is TRBV7-9, with D hard to call. This CDR3 is 11 amino acids long. Trimming left V 2 bases short and J 4 bases short, with 3 bases between. The germline CDR1 and CDR2 sequences are SEHNR and FQNEAQ (reference sequence). The CDR3 reads CASSLRYEQYF. In DNA form, the CDR3 reads TGTGCCAGCAGCTTACGTTACGAGCAGTACTTC.

The V and J genes are TRBV5-4 and TRBJ2-7, with a possible D match to TRBD1 (5 bases). The CDR3 length is 14 residues. V was pared by 1 base and J by 5 bases, with 13 bases between. In germline, CDR1 is SGHNT, CDR2 YYREEE (reference sequence). Written as DNA, the CDR3 is TGTGCCAGCAGCTTGCAGGGCGCTGTCCACGAGCAGTACTTC. It is translated as CASSLQGAVHEQYF.